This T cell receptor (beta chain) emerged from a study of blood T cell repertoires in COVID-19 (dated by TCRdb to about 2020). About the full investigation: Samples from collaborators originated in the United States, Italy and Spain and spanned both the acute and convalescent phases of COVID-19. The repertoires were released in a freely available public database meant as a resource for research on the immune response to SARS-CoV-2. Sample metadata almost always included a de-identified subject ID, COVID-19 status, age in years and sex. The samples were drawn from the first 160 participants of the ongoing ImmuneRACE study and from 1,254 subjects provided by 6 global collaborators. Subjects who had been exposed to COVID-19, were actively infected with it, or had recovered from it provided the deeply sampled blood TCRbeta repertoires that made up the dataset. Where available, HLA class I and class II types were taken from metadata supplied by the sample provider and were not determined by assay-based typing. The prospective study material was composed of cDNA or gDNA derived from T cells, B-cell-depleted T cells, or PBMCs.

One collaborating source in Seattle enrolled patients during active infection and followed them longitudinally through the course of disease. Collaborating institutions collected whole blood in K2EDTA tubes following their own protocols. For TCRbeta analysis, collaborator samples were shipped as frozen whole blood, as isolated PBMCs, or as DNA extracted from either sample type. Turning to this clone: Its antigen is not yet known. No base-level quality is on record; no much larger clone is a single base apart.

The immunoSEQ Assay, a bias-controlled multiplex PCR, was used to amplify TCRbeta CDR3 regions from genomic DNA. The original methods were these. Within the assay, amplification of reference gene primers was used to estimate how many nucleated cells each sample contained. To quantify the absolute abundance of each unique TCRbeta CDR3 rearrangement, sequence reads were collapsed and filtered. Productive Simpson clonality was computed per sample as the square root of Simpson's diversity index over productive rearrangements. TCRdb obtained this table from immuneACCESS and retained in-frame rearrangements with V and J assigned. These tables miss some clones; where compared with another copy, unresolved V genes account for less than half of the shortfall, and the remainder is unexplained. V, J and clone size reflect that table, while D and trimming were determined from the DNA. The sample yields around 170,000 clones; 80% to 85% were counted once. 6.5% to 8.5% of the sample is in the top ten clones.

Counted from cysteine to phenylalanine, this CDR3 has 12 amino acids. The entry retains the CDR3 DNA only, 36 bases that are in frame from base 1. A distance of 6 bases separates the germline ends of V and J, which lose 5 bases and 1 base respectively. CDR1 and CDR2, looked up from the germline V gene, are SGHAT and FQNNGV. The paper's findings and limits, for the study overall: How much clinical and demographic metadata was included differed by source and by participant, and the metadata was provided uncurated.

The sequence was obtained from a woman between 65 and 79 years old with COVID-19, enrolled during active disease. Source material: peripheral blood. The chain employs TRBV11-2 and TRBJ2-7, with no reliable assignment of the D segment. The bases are TGTGCCAGCAGCCAGGCTTCCTACGAGCAGTACTTC. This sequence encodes CASSQASYEQYF.